The entry that follows covers one T cell receptor (beta chain) sequence. J was trimmed by 7 bases and V by 6 bases; bases with no gene match: 3. CDR1 MDHEN and CDR2 SYDVKM come from the germline V gene. The CDR3 has 12 residues. 5'RACE with 10-nucleotide random UMIs produced the cDNA. MiXCR was run by TCRdb on the 5' RACE reads, yielding one entry per CDR3 protein. The data hold approximately 48,000 distinct CDR3 sequences, with 10% to 13% observed a single time. The data belong to a study of neurological immune-mediated disorders. This chain uses TRBV28 with TRBJ2-4; 7 bases align to TRBD1. Input material: PBMCs. This receptor was identified in a man between 65 and 79 years old with HTLV-1-associated myelopathy (HAM/TSP). CDR3 DNA sequence: TGTGCCAGCAGGCCCAGGGGGAACATTCAGTACTTC. Its protein is CASRPRGNIQYF.